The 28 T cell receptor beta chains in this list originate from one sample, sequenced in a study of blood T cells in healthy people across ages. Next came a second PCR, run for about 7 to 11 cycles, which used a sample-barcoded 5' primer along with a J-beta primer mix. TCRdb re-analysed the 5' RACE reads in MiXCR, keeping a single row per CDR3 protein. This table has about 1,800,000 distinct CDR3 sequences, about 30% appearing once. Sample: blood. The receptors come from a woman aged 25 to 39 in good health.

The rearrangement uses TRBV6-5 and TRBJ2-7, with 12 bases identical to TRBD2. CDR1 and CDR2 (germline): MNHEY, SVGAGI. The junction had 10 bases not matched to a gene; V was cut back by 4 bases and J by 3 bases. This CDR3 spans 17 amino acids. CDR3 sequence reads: CASSSLLLAGGIYEQYF. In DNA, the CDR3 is TGTGCCAGCAGTTCCCTACTACTAGCGGGAGGAATCTACGAGCAGTACTTC.

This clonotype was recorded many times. In DNA, the CDR3 is TGCAGTGCTAGGGAAAGGGGGACTATACCCACAGATACGCAGTATTTT. It yields the protein CSARERGTIPTDTQYF. The gene calls are TRBV20-1 and TRBJ2-3, with D possibly TRBD2 on 7 matching bases. From germline, CDR1 is DFQATT and CDR2 SNEGSKA (reference sequence). Trimming stripped 3 bases from V and 2 bases from J, with 18 bases between. This CDR3 is 16 amino acids long.

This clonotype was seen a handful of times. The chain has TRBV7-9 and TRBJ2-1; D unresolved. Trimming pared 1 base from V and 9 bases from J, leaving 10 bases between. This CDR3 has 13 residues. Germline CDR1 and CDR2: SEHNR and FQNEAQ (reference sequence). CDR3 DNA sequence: TGTGCCAGCAGCTTAGAGGGTATCTTTGAGCAGTTCTTC. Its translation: CASSLEGIFEQFF.

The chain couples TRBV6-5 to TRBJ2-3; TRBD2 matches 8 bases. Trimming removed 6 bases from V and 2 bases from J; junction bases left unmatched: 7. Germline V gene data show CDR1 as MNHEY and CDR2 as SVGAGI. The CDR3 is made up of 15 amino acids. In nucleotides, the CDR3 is TGTGCCAGCAGGGACCGCGGGAGGCCCACAGATACGCAGTATTTT. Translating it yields CASRDRGRPTDTQYF.

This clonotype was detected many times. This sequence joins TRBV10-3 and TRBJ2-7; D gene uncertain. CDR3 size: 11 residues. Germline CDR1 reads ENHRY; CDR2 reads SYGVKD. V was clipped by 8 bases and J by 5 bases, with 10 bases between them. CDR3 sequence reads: CAIGLGDEQYF. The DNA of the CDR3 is TGTGCCATCGGCCTTGGGGACGAGCAGTACTTC.

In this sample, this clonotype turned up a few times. The CDR3 protein is CSVHRQETQYF. CDR3 DNA: TGCAGCGTCCACAGACAAGAGACCCAGTACTTC. The chain recombines TRBV29-1 with TRBJ2-5; D is uncertain. With 6 bases removed from V and 2 bases from J, the gap between germline ends came to 7 bases. The CDR3 loop spans 11 amino acids. Per the germline V gene, CDR1 is SQVTM and CDR2 is ANQGSEA.

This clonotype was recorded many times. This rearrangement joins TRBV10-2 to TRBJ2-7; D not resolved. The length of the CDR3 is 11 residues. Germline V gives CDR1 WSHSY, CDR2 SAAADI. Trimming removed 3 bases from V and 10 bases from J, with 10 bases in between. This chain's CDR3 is CASSDGGIQYF. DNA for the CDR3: TGCGCCAGCAGTGATGGCGGTATTCAGTACTTC.

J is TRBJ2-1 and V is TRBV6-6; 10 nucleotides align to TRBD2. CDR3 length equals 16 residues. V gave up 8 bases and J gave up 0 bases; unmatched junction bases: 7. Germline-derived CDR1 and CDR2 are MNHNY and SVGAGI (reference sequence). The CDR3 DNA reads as TGTGCCAGCGCCTCAGCGGGGGGGAGCTCCTACAATGAGCAGTTCTTC. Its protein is CASASAGGSSYNEQFF.

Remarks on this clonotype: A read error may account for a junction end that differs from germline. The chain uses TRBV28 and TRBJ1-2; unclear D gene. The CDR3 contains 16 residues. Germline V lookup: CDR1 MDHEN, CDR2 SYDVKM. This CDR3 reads CASSLDGPTTNYDYTF. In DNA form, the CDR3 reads TGTGCCAGCAGCCTAGACGGCCCAACGACTAACTATGACTACACCTTC.

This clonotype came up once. The CDR3 loop reads CASSQQYKNTEAFF. DNA of the CDR3: TGTGCCAGCTCACAGCAGTACAAAAACACTGAAGCTTTCTTT. The rearrangement uses TRBV18 and TRBJ1-1; D is undetermined. The CDR3 spans 14 residues. Deletions cut 4 bases from V and 2 bases from J, with 11 bases between. Germline CDR1 is KGHSH and CDR2 is LQKENI.

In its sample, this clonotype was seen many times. The CDR3 DNA reads as TGTGCCAGCAGTTTTGGCACAGTTAATTCACCCCTCCACTTT. Protein product: CASSFGTVNSPLHF. The chain recombines TRBV27 with TRBJ1-6; D is uncertain. There are 14 residues in the CDR3. V dropped 3 bases and J dropped 6 bases, with 9 bases sitting between them. CDR1 is MNHEY and CDR2 is SMNVEV in the germline V gene (reference sequence).

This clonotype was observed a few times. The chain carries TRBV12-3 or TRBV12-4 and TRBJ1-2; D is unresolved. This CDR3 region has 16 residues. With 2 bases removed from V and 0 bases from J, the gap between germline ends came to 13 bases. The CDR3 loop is CASSLNVQLANYGYTF. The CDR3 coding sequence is TGTGCCAGCAGTTTAAATGTACAGTTAGCTAACTATGGCTACACCTTC.

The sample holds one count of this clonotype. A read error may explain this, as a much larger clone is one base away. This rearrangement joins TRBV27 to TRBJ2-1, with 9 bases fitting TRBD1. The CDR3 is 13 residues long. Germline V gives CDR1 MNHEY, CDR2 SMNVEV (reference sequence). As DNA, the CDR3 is TGTGTCAGCACCAGGACAGGGGAAAATGAGCAGTTCTTC. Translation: CVSTRTGENEQFF.

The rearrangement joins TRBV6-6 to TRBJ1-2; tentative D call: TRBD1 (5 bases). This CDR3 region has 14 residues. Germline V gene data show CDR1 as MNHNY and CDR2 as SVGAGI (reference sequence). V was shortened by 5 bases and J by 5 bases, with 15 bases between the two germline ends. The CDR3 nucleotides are TGTGCCAGCAGTACTCCAGGGTGGTCTTATGGCTACACCTTC. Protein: CASSTPGWSYGYTF.

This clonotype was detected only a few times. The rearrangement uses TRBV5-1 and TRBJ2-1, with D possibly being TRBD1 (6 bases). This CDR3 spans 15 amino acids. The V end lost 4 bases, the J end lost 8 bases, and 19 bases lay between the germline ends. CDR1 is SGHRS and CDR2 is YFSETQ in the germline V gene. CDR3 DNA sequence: TGCGCCAGCAGCACAGGGAATATACTAGAGGATGAGCAGTTCTTC. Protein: CASSTGNILEDEQFF. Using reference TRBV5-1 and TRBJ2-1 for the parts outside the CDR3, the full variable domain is KAGVTQTPRYLIKTRGQQVTLSCSPISGHRSVSWYQQTPGQGLQFLFEYFSETQRNKGNFPGRFSGRQFSNSRSEMNVSTLELGDSALYLCASSTGNILEDEQFFGPGTRLTVL.

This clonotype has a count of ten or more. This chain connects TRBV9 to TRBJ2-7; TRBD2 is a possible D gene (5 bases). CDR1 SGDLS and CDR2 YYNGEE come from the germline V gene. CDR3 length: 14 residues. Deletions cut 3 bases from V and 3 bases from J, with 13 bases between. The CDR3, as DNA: TGTGCCAGCAGCGAGAGCGGAGGTTTCTACGAGCAGTACTTC. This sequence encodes CASSESGGFYEQYF.

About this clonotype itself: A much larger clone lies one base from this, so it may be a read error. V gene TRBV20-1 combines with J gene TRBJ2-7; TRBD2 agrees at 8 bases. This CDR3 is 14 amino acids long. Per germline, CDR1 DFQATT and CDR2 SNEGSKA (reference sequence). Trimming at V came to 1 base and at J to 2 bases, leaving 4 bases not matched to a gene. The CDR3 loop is CSARGRGGPYEQYF. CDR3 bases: TGCAGTGCTAGAGGTCGGGGGGGCCCCTACGAGCAGTACTTC.

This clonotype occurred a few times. The CDR3, as DNA: TGTGCCAGCAGCTTCGATAGGTTAGGTCAGCCCCAGCATTTT. Its translation: CASSFDRLGQPQHF. The rearrangement uses TRBV7-2 and TRBJ1-5; D is unclear. The V end lost 3 bases, the J end lost 6 bases, and 12 bases lay between the germline ends. This CDR3 has 14 residues. CDR1 is SGHTA and CDR2 is FQGNSA in the germline V gene.

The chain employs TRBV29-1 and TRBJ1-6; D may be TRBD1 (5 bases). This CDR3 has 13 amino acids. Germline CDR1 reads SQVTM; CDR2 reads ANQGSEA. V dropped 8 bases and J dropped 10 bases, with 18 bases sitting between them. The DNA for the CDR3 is TGCAGCTCCCGCTCCAGGGCCGGCTCACCCCTCCACTTT. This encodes CSSRSRAGSPLHF. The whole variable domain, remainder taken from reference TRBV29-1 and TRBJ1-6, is SAVISQKPSRDICQRGTSLTIQCQVDSQVTMMFWYRQQPGQSLTLIATANQGSEATYESGFVIDKFPISRPNLTFSTLTVSNMSPEDSSIYLCSSRSRAGSPLHFGNGTRLTVT.

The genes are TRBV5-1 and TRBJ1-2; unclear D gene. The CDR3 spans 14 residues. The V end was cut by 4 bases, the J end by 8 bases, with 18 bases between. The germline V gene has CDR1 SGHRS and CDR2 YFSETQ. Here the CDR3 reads CASSLGSALGGYTF. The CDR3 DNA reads TGCGCCAGCAGCCTTGGGAGCGCCCTGGGGGGCTACACCTTC.

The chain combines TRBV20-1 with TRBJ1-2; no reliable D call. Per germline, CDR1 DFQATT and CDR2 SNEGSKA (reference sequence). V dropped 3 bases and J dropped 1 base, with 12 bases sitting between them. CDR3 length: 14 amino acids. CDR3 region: CSASLAGGNYGYTF. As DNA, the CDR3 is TGCAGTGCTAGCCTTGCGGGAGGTAACTATGGCTACACCTTC.

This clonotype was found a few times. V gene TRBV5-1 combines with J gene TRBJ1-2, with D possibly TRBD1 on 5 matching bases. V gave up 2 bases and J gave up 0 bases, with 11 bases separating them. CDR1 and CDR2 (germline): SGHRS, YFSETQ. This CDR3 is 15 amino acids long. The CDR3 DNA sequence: TGCGCCAGCAGCTTCAGGGCAGACACTAACTATGGCTACACCTTC. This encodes CASSFRADTNYGYTF.

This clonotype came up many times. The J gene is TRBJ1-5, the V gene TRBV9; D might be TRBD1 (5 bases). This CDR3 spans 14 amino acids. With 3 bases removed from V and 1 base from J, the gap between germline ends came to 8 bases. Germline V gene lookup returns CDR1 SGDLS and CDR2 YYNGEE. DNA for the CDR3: TGTGCCAGCAGCGGGCAGGGCAGCAATCAGCCCCAGCATTTT. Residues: CASSGQGSNQPQHF.

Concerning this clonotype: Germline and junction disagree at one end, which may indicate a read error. CDR3 region: CASYPGTSGLNGQFF. The CDR3 DNA is TGTGCCAGCTACCCCGGGACTAGCGGACTCAATGGGCAGTTCTTC. The rearrangement links TRBV7-9 to TRBJ2-1; 11 bases are a match to TRBD2. CDR3 size: 15 residues. Germline assignment: CDR1 SEHNR and CDR2 FQNEAQ (reference sequence).

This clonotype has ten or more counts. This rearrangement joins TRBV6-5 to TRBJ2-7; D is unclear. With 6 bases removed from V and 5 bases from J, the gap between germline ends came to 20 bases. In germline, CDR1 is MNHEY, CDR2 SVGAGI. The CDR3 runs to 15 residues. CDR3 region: CASSLFLASPNEQYF. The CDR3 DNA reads TGTGCCAGCAGCCTCTTCTTAGCCTCCCCCAACGAGCAGTACTTC.

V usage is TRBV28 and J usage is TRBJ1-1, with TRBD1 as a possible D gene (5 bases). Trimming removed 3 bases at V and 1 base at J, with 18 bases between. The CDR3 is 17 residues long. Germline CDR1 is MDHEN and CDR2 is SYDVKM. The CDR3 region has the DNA TGTGCCAGCAGTTTTCCGGGGGACGCAGGAACGAACACTGAAGCTTTCTTT. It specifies CASSFPGDAGTNTEAFF.

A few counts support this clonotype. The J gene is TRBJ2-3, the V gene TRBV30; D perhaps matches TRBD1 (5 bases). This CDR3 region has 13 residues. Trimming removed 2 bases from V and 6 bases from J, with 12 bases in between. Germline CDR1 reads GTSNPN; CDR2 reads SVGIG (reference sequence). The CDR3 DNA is TGTGCCTGGAGTAGGGGTACGACCGATACGCAGTATTTT. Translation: CAWSRGTTDTQYF.

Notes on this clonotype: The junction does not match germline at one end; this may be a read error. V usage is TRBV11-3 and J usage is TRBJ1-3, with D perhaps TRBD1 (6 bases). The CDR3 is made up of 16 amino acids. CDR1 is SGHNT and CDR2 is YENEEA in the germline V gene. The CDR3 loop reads CASRHEQGPSRNTIYF. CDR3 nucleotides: TGTGCCAGCAGGCACGAACAGGGCCCCTCTAGAAACACCATATATTTT.